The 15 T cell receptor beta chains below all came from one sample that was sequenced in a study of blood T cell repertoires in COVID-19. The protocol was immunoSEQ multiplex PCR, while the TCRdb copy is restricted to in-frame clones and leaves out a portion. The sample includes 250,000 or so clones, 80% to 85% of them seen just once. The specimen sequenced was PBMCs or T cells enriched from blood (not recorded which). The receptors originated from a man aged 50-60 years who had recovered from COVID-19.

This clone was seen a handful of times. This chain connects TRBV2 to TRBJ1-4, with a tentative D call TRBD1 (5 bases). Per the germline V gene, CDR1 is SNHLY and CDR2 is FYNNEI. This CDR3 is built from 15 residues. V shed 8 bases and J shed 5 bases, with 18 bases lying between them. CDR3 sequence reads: CASVKLGTSNEKLFF. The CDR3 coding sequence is TGTGCCAGCGTCAAATTGGGGACTTCGAATGAAAAACTGTTTTTT.

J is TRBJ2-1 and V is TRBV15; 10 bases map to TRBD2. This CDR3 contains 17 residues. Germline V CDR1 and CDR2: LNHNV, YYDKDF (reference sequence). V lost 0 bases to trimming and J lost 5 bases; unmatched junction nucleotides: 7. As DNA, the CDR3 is TGTGCCACCAGCAGAGATTGGGCTAGCGGGGGAGACAATGAGCAGTTCTTC. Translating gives CATSRDWASGGDNEQFF.

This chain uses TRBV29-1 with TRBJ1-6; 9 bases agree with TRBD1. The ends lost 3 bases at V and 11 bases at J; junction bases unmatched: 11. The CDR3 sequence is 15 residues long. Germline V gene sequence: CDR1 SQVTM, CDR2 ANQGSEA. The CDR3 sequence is CSVDSGTGSYPPLHF. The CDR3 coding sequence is TGCAGCGTTGACTCAGGGACAGGGTCCTATCCACCCCTCCACTTT.

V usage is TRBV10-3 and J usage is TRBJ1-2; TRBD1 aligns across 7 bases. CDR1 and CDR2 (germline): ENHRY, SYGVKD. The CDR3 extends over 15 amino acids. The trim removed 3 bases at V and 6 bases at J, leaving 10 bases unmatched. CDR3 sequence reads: CAISEKGDRGHGYTF. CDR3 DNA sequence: TGTGCCATCAGTGAAAAGGGGGACAGAGGCCATGGCTACACCTTC.

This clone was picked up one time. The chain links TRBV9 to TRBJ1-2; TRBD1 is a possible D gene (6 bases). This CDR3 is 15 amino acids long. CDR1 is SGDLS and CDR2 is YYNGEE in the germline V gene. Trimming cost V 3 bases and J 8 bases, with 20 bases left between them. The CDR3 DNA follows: TGTGCCAGCAGCGCAGGGGACGGACCCGGGAAAGGCTACACCTTC. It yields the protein CASSAGDGPGKGYTF.

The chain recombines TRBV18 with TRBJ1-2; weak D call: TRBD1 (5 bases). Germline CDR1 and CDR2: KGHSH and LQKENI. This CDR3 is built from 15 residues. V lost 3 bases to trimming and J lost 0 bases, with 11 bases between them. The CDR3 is CASSPPRGANYGYTF. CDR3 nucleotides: TGTGCCAGCTCACCGCCTCGGGGGGCTAACTATGGCTACACCTTC.

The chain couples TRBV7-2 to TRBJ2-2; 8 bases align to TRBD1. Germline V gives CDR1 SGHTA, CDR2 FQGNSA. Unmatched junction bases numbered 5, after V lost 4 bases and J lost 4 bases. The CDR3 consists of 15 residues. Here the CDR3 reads CASSYRTGSTGELFF. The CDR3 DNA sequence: TGTGCCAGCAGCTACCGGACAGGGTCCACCGGGGAGCTGTTTTTT.

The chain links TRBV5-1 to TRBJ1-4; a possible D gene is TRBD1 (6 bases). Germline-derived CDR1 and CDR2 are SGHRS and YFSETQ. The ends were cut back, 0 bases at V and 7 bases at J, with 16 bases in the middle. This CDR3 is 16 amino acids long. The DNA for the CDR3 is TGCGCCAGCAGCTTGGCCCTTGGGGGCGCGGGTGAAAAACTGTTTTTT. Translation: CASSLALGGAGEKLFF.

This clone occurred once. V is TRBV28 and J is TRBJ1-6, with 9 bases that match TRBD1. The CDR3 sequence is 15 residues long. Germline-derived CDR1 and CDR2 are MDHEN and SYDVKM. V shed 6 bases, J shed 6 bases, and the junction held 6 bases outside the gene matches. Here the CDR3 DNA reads TGTGCCAGCAGCAGCCGGGACAGGGCTAATTCACCCCTCCACTTT. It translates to CASSSRDRANSPLHF.

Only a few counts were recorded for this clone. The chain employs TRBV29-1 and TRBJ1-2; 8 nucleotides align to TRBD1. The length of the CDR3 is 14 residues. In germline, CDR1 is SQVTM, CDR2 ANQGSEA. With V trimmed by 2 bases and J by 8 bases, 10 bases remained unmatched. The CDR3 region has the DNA TGCAGCGTTGAATTGGGCCAGGGGGCGCGGGGCTACACCTTC. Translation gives CSVELGQGARGYTF.

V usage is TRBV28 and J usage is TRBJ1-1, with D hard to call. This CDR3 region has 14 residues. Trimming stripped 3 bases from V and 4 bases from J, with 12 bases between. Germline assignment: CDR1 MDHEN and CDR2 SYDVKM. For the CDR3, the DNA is TGTGCCAGCAGTTTCATCGGGGAGTCCACTGAAGCTTTCTTT. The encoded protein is CASSFIGESTEAFF.

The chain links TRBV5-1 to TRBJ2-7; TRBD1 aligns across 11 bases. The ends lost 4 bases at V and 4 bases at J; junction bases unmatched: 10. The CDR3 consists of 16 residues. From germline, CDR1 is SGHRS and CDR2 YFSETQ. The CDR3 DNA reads TGCGCCAGCAGCCATACCCGGACAGGGGGCGAATACGAGCAGTACTTC. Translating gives CASSHTRTGGEYEQYF.

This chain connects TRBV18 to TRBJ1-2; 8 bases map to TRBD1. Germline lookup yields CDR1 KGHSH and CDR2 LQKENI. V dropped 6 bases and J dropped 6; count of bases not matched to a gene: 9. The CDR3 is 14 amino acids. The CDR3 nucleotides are TGTGCCAGCTCCAACGGGGGACAGGCGGATGGCTACACCTTC. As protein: CASSNGGQADGYTF.

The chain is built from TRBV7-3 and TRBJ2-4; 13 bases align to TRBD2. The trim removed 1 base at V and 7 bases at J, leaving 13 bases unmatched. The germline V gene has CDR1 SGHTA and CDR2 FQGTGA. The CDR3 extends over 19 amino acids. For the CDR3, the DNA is TGTGCCAGCAGCTTAAAGGGGGGACTAGCGGGAAACTTACCGAACATTCAGTACTTC. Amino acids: CASSLKGGLAGNLPNIQYF.

This CDR3 reads CASSPRGTVGTTEAFF. Here the CDR3 DNA reads TGTGCCAGCAGCCCGAGAGGGACAGTGGGGACCACTGAAGCTTTCTTT. The V gene is TRBV13, the J gene TRBJ1-1; TRBD1 matches 7 bases. The CDR3 spans 16 residues. Germline V gene lookup returns CDR1 PRHDT and CDR2 FYEKMQ (reference sequence). With V trimmed by 5 bases and J by 4 bases, 13 bases remained unmatched.